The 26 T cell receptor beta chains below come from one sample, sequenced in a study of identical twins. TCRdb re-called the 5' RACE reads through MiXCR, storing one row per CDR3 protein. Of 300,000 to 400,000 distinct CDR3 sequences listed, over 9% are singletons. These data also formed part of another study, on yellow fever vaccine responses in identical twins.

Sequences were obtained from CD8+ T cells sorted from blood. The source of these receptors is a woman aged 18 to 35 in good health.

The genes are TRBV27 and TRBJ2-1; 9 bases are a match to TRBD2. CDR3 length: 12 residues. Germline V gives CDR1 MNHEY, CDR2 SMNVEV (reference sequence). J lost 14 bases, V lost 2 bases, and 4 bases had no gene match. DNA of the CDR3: TGTGCCAGCAGTTTAAGCGGGAGGTCCAAGTTCTTC. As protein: CASSLSGRSKFF.

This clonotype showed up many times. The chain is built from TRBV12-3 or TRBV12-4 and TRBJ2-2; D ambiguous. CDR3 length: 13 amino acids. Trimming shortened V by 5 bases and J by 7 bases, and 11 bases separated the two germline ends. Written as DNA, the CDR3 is TGTGCCAGCAGTCCACGAGTGGGCGGGGAGCTGTTTTTT. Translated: CASSPRVGGELFF.

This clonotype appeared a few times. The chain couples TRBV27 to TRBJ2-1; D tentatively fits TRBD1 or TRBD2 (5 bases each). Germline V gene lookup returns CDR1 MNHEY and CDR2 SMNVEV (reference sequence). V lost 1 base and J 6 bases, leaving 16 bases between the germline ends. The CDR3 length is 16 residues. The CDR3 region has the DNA TGTGCCAGCAGTTTATTGGGGGATAAAAGCGTCAATGAGCAGTTCTTC. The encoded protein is CASSLLGDKSVNEQFF.

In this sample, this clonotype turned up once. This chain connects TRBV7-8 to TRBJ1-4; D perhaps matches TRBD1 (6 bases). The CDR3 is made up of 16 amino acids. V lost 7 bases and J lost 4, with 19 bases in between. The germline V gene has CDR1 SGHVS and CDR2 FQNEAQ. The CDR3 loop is CASTPRLRGGNEKLFF. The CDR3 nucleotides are TGTGCCAGCACCCCGAGGTTGAGGGGGGGTAATGAAAAACTGTTTTTT.

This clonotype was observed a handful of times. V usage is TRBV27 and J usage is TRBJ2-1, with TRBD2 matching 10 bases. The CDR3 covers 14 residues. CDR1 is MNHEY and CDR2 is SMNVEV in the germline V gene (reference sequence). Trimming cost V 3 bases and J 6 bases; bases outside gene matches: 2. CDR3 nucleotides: TGTGCCAGCAGTTTGGAGCGGGGGGGCAATGAGCAGTTCTTC. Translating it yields CASSLERGGNEQFF.

In DNA form, the CDR3 reads TGTGCCAGCAGCGTAGAGGGCTCCAAAGAGACCCAGTACTTC. This encodes CASSVEGSKETQYF. This chain connects TRBV9 to TRBJ2-5; D is unclear. Per germline, CDR1 SGDLS and CDR2 YYNGEE. The V end lost 0 bases, the J end lost 3 bases, and 9 bases lay between the germline ends. This CDR3 spans 14 amino acids.

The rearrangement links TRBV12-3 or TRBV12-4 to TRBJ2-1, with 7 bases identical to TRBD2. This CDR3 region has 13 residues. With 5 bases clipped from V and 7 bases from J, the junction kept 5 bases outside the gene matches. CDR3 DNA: TGTGCCAGCAGTAAACTAGCGACAAATGAGCAGTTCTTC. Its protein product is CASSKLATNEQFF.

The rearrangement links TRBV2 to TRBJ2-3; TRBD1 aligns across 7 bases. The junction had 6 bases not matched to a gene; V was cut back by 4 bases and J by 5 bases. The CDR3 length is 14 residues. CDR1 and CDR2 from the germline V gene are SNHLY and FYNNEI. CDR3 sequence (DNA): TGTGCCAGCAGTGGACAGGGCCGGATAGATACGCAGTATTTT. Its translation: CASSGQGRIDTQYF. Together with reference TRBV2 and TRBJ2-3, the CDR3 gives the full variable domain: EPEVTQTPSHQVTQMGQEVILRCVPISNHLYFYWYRQILGQKVEFLVSFYNNEISEKSEIFDDQFSVERPDGSNFTLKIRSTKLEDSAMYFCASSGQGRIDTQYFGPGTRLTVL.

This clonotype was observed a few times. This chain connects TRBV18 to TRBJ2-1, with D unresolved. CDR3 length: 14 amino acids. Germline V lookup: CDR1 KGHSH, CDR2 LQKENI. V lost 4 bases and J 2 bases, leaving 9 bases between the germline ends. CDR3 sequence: CASSLKQTYNEQFF. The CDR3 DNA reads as TGTGCCAGCTCACTGAAACAGACCTACAATGAGCAGTTCTTC.

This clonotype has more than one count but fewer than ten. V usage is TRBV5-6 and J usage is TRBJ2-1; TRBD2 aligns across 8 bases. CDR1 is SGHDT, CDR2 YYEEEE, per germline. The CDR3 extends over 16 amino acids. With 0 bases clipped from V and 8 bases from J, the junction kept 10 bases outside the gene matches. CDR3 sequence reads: CASSLGSVAGYYEQFF. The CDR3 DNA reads TGTGCCAGCAGCTTGGGTTCGGTAGCGGGGTATTATGAGCAGTTCTTC. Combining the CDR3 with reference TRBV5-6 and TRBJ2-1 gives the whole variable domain DAGVTQSPTHLIKTRGQQVTLRCSPKSGHDTVSWYQQALGQGPQFIFQYYEEEERQRGNFPDRFSGHQFPNYSSELNVNALLLGDSALYLCASSLGSVAGYYEQFFGPGTRLTVL.

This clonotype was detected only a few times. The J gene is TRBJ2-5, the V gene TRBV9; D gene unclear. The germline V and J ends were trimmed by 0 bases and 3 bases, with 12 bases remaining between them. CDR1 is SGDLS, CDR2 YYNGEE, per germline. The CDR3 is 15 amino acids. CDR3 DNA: TGTGCCAGCAGCGTAGACGGGCAAATGAAAGAGACCCAGTACTTC. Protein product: CASSVDGQMKETQYF.

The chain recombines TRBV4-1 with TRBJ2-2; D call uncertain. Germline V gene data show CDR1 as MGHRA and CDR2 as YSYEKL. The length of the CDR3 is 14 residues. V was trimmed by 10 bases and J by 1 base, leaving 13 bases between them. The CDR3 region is CATMQLLNTGELFF. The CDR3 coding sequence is TGCGCCACGATGCAGCTCTTGAACACCGGGGAGCTGTTTTTT.

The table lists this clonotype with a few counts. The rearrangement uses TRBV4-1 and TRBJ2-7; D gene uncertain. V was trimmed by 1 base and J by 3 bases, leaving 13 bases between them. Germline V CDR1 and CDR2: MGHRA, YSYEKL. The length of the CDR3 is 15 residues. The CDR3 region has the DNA TGCGCCAGCAGCCAAGTGTCCTCTCAAGACTACGAGCAGTACTTC. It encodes CASSQVSSQDYEQYF.

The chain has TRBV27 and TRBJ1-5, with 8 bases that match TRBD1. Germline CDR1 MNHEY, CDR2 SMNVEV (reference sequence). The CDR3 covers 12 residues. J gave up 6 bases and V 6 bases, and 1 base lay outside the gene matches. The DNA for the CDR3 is TGTGCCAGCAGACAGGGGGGTCAGCCCCAGCATTTT. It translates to CASRQGGQPQHF.

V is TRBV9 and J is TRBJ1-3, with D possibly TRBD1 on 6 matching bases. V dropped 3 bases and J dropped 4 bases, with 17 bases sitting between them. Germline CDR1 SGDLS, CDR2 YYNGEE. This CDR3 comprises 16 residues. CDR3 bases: TGTGCCAGCAGCGCTGAACAGGGTCAGGGGGGAAACACCATATATTTT. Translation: CASSAEQGQGGNTIYF. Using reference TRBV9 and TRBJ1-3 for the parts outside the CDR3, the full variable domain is DSGVTQTPKHLITATGQRVTLRCSPRSGDLSVYWYQQSLDQGLQFLIQYYNGEERAKGNILERFSAQQFPDLHSELNLSSLELGDSALYFCASSAEQGQGGNTIYFGEGSWLTVV.

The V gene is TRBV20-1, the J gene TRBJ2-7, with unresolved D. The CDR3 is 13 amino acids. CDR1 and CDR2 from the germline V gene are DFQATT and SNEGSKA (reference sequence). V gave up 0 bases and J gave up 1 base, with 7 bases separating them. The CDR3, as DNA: TGCAGTGCTAGAGATACACAGTCCTACGAGCAGTACTTC. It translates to CSARDTQSYEQYF.

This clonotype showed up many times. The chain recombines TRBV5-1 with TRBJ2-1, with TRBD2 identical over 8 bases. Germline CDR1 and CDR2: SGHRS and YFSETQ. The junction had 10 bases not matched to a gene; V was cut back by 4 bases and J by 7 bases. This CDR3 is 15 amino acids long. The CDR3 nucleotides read TGCGCCAGCAGCGGCTCACCGGGACTAGTAAATGAGCAGTTCTTC. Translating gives CASSGSPGLVNEQFF.

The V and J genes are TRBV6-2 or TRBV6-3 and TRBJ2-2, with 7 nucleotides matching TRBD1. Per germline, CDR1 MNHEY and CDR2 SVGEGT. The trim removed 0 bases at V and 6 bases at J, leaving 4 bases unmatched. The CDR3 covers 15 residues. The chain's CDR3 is CASSYSATGPGELFF. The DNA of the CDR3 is TGTGCCAGCAGTTACTCAGCGACAGGGCCCGGGGAGCTGTTTTTT.

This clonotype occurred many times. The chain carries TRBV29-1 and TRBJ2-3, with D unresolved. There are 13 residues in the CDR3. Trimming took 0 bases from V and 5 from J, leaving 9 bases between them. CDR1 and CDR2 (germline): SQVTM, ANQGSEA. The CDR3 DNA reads TGCAGCGTTGAAGAAGTCACGGTAGATACGCAGTATTTT. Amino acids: CSVEEVTVDTQYF.

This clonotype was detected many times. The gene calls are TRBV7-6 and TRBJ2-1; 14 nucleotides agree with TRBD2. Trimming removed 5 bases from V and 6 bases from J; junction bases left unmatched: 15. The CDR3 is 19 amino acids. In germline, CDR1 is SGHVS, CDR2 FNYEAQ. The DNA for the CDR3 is TGTGCCAGCAGCCCGCAACCGCTTAGACTAGCGGGGGGGCTCAATGAGCAGTTCTTC. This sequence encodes CASSPQPLRLAGGLNEQFF. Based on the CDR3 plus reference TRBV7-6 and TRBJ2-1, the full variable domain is GAGVSQSPRYKVTKRGQDVALRCDPISGHVSLYWYRQALGQGPEFLTYFNYEAQQDKSGLPNDRFSAERPEGSISTLTIQRTEQRDSAMYRCASSPQPLRLAGGLNEQFFGPGTRLTVL.

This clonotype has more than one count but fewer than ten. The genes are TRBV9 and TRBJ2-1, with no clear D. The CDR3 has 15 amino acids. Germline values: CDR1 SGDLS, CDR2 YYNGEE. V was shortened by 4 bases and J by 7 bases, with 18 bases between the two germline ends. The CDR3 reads CASSPPTLAENEQFF. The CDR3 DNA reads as TGTGCCAGCAGCCCCCCGACACTGGCGGAGAATGAGCAGTTCTTC.

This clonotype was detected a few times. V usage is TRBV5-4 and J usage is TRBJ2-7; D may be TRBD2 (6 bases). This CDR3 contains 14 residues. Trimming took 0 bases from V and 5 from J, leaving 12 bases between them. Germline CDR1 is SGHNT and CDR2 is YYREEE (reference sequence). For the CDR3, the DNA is TGTGCCAGCAGCTTGGGGGGGGAAGGACACGAGCAGTACGTC. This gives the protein CASSLGGEGHEQYV.

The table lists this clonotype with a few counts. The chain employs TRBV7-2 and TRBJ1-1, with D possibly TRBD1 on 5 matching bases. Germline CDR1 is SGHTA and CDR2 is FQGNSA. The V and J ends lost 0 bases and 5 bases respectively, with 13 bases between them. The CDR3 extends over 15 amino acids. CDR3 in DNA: TGTGCCAGCAGCTTAGCGGAGGGGAGGATTACTGAAGCTTTCTTT. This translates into CASSLAEGRITEAFF.

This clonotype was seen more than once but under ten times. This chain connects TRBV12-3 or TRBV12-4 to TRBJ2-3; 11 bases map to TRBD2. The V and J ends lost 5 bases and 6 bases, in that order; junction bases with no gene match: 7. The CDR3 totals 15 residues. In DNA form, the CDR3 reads TGTGCCAGCAGTACGACTAGCGGGATTTGGGATACGCAGTATTTT. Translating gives CASSTTSGIWDTQYF.

CDR3 loop: CSVEKRGSYEQYF. The DNA of the CDR3 is TGCAGCGTGGAGAAGCGGGGCTCCTACGAGCAGTACTTC. The V and J genes are TRBV29-1 and TRBJ2-7; 7 bases fit TRBD2. CDR3 size: 13 residues. Germline CDR1 and CDR2: SQVTM and ANQGSEA. Unmatched junction bases numbered 5, after V lost 6 bases and J lost 0 bases.

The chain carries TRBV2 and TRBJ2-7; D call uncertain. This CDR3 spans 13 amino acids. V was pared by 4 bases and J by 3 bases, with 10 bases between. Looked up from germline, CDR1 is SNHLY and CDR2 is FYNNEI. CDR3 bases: TGTGCCAGCAGTGTGGTAGAGATCTACGAGCAGTACGTC. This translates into CASSVVEIYEQYV.